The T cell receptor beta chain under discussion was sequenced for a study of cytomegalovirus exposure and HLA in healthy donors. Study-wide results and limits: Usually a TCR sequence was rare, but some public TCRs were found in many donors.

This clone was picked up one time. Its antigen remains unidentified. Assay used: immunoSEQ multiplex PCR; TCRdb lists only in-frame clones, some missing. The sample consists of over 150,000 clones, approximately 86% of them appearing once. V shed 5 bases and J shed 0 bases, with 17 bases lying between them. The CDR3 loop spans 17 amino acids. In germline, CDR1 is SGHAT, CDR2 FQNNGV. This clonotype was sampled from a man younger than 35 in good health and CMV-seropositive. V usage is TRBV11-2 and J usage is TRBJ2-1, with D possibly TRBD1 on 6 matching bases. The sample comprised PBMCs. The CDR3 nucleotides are TGTGCCAGCAGCGGGGGACACGGACAGCGCTCCTACAATGAGCAGTTCTTC. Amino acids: CASSGGHGQRSYNEQFF.